Listed below are T cell receptor beta chains from one sample, sequenced in a study of CD8+CD57+ T cells in acquired aplastic anemia. A single record per CDR3 protein comes from TCRdb applying MiXCR to the reads. The sample carries 400,000 to 450,000 distinct CDR3 sequences, 65% to 80% recorded once. Sequences were obtained from sorted CD4+, CD8+, or CD8+CD57+ T cells (not recorded which) from PBMCs. These receptors were taken from a human donor in good health, serving as a control. Each CDR3 is given with its conserved first and last residue. D genes are given only for firm matches. The listing skips clone size in some rows; elsewhere it reads once, few, many or a size class.

>TRBV4-2|TRBJ2-7|TRBD2|16|.
TGTGCCAGCAGTGCTATGACTAGCGGGGTCAGCTACGAGCAGTACTTC
CASSAMTSGVSYEQYF
>TRBV6-2/TRBV6-3|TRBJ1-6|.|15|.
TGTGGCTCTAACCTTGGACAGCAGAGAAGTTCACCCCTCCACTTT
CGSNLGQQRSSPLHF
>TRBV2|TRBJ1-6|.|16|many
TGTGCCAGCAAAATAGGGGGGACGATGTCATATTCACCCCTCCACTTT
CASKIGGTMSYSPLHF
>TRBV2|TRBJ2-7|TRBD2|17|.
TGTGCCAGCAGTGGCCAGGGACTAGCGGGGGGGATAAGGGAGCAGTACTTC
CASSGQGLAGGIREQYF
>TRBV7-3|TRBJ2-1|TRBD1|15|many
TGTGCCAGCAGCCTGCGGGACAGGGATATCAATGAGCAGTTCTTC
CASSLRDRDINEQFF
>TRBV7-8|TRBJ1-2|TRBD1|16|.
TGTGCCAGCAGCTTCCGGACAGGGGCAGGGTTAGATGGCTACACCTTC
CASSFRTGAGLDGYTF
>TRBV15|TRBJ1-5|.|14|.
TGTGCCAGCAGCCAACAGTGCACCGATCAGCCCCAGCATTTC
CASSQQCTDQPQHF
>TRBV20-1|TRBJ2-5|.|13|many
TGCAGTGCTAGAGATTCCAGGGCCGGGACCCAGTACTTC
CSARDSRAGTQYF
>TRBV5-1|TRBJ1-4|.|14|many
TGCGCCAGCACCCCAGGGTTTGCTAATGAAAAACTGTTTTTT
CASTPGFANEKLFF
>TRBV19|TRBJ1-6|.|13|.
TGTGCCAGTAGTAGCCCACGCGCGTTAACCCTCGACTTT
CASSSPRALTLDF
>TRBV4-3|TRBJ1-2|TRBD1|15|many
TGCGCCAGCAGCCCCGGACAGGGTTCGGACTATGGCTACACCTTC
CASSPGQGSDYGYTF
>TRBV9|TRBJ2-7|.|13|.
TGTGCCAGCAGTGAGGCCCCGGGGAACGAGCAGTACTTC
CASSEAPGNEQYF
>TRBV5-1|TRBJ2-7|.|15|.
TGCGCCAGCAACCAAGGCAGGGTAGGGACCTACGAGCAGTACTTC
CASNQGRVGTYEQYF
>TRBV3-1|TRBJ2-1|TRBD1|15|many
TGTGCCAGCAGCCCGTCCGGGACAGGGGATCATGAGCAGTTCTTC
CASSPSGTGDHEQFF
>TRBV9|TRBJ1-2|.|14|many
TGTGCCAGCAGCGTAGAGGAGGACGGCTATGGCTACACCTTC
CASSVEEDGYGYTF
>TRBV20-1|TRBJ1-6|.|13|.
TGCAGTGCTAGAGATTTCGGGAATTCACCCCTCCACTTT
CSARDFGNSPLHF
>TRBV7-2|TRBJ2-5|.|15|.
TGTGCCAGCAGCTTACCCAATGCACCGCCCGAGACCCAATACTTC
CASSLPNAPPETQYF
>TRBV7-2|TRBJ2-7|.|16|.
TGCGCCAGCAGCCAAGACGGGGCGGGTCCCACCTACGAGCAGTACTTC
CASSQDGAGPTYEQYF
>TRBV5-4|TRBJ2-3|.|16|.
TGTGCCAGCAGCCGGGCGTCTGGACGGGGCACAGATACGCAGTATTTT
CASSRASGRGTDTQYF
>TRBV25-1|TRBJ1-2|.|14|.
TGTGCCAGCAGTGACTCGAAGCGGGGTCACGAGTACACCTTC
CASSDSKRGHEYTF
>TRBV7-2|TRBJ2-7|.|13|many
TGTGCCAGCAGCTCCAACAGGGGAGGCGAGCAGTACTTC
CASSSNRGGEQYF
>TRBV9|TRBJ2-7|.|12|.
TGTGCCAGCAGCGTTGACGGGGCCAACGTCCTGTTC
CASSVDGANVLF
>TRBV5-4|TRBJ2-2|.|13|.
TGTGCCAGCAGCCCGGTTGGCGCCGGGGAGCTGTTTTTT
CASSPVGAGELFF
>TRBV6-6|TRBJ1-5|TRBD1|15|.
TGTGCCATCCGAGATGGGACAGGCCGCAGTCAGCCCCAGCATTTT
CAIRDGTGRSQPQHF
>TRBV10-3|TRBJ1-5|.|13|.
TGTGCCATCAGCGTCGGAAACAATCAGCCCCAGCATTTT
CAISVGNNQPQHF
>TRBV7-6|TRBJ1-4|.|15|.
TGTGCCAGCAGTGCTGGCTCGGGACGGGGTTCCAAACAGTTTTTT
CASSAGSGRGSKQFF
>TRBV9|TRBJ2-1|TRBD2|18|.
TGTGCCAGCAGCGCACCGGCTGGGCGGGGGAGCAGTAACAATGAGCAGTTCTTC
CASSAPAGRGSSNNEQFF
>TRBV7-2|TRBJ2-5|.|15|.
TGTGCCAGCAGCTTGTTCGCATTCGACTATGGCTACACCTACTTC
CASSLFAFDYGYTYF
>TRBV9|TRBJ2-3|TRBD2|14|.
TGTGCCAGCAGCATAAGCGGGGCGGCAGATACGCAGTATTTT
CASSISGAADTQYF
>TRBV5-6|TRBJ2-7|.|16|many
TGTGCCAGCAGCTTGGCCGGGGTTGGGAGCTCCTACGAGCAGTACTTC
CASSLAGVGSSYEQYF
>TRBV9|TRBJ2-4|TRBD2|11|.
TGTGCCAGCGGGATGAAAGCGGGACTGTACTTC
CASGMKAGLYF
>TRBV6-4|TRBJ2-5|.|13|.
TGTGCCAGCAGTCAGGGGCCGCAAGAGACCCAGTACTTC
CASSQGPQETQYF